This T cell receptor beta chain was identified in a study of brain T cells in children with intractable seizures. Study results and limitations: Clones missing pre-surgery may reflect undersampling of that blood sample. Only CDR3 sequence similarity suggested viral specificity, without known HCMV serostatus.

Time point meaning: blood from clinic visit 5 months post-surgery; TSC patient then seizure free. The sequenced cases were selected for having the highest brain T cell transcript signatures. At least one anti-epileptic drug was given before surgery. V shed 3 bases, J shed 5 bases, and the junction held 8 bases outside the gene matches. Germline CDR1 is SNHLY and CDR2 is FYNNEI. This CDR3 comprises 15 residues. Clones were read by immunoSEQ multiplex PCR, and TCRdb kept only the in-frame ones, dropping some. This sample has hundreds of thousands of clones, with 85% to 95% found just once. As regards this clone: Its antigen is unknown.

This rearrangement joins TRBV2 to TRBJ2-5; 8 nucleotides agree with TRBD2. Sequenced here: peripheral blood, sampled roughly 5 months after surgery. The origin of this receptor is a boy younger than two with tuberous sclerosis and intractable seizures. CDR3 nucleotides: TGTGCCAGCAGTGAGGGCGGGGGGCCCCGGGAGACCCAGTACTTC. This sequence encodes CASSEGGGPRETQYF. Supplemented by reference TRBV2 and TRBJ2-5, the full variable domain reads EPEVTQTPSHQVTQMGQEVILRCVPISNHLYFYWYRQILGQKVEFLVSFYNNEISEKSEIFDDQFSVERPDGSNFTLKIRSTKLEDSAMYFCASSEGGGPRETQYFGPGTRLLVL.